This T cell receptor beta chain was recovered during a study of T-cell memory formation after mild COVID-19. Each CDR3 protein gets one entry after TCRdb re-called the 5' RACE reads with MiXCR. The table has 350,000 to 550,000 distinct CDR3 sequences, roughly 18% seen once. The CDR3 has 16 residues. Germline loops: CDR1 MGHRA, CDR2 YSYEKL. V shed 2 bases and J 5 bases; nucleotides not matched to a gene: 6. The TCR originated in a young man who had mild COVID-19 (a few samples of this study predate the infection). Cell type and time point are not known. The chain combines TRBV4-1 with TRBJ2-1; 10 bases align to TRBD2. The sequenced sample was PBMCs or a T cell subset sorted from them (not recorded which). The CDR3 reads CASSQRIAGGDNEQFF. CDR3 nucleotide sequence: TGCGCCAGCAGCCAACGCATAGCGGGGGGAGACAATGAGCAGTTCTTC.